This T cell receptor (beta chain) came from a study of Tregs in tolerant kidney transplant recipients. Note on this clone: Its antigen is not known. With the read ending 3 residues before the CDR3 end, the germline J gene is used to fill in that end.

The nonmyeloablative bone marrow transplants came from related graft donors, with transient mixed chimerism. Unstimulated Tregs (CD4+CD25+CD127-) and CD4+CD25- non-Tregs were sorted from PBMCs. Study results and limitations: Tregs expanded with activated donor B cells seemed most donor-specific. Validation in larger populations is needed because few patients were studied. Antigen-driven expansion was suggested because donor-specific Tregs expanded more than all Tregs in tolerant patients.

Sequenced by immunoSEQ multiplex PCR; TCRdb stores in-frame clones only, minus some. The clone table shows 20,000 to 30,000 clones, with the ten largest holding about 4%. CDR1 is MNHNS and CDR2 is SASEGT in the germline V gene. This CDR3 has 14 residues. This sequence was found in a human patient who received a combined kidney and bone marrow transplant. Some T cells may have come from the graft donor. Source: CD4+ T cells from blood (PBMCs), taken 6 months after the transplant. The chain combines TRBV6-1 with TRBJ1-1; a weak D match, TRBD1 (6 bases). The DNA read from the CDR3 is TGTGCCAGCAGTGAAGCGGGCTGGGGGCCGGAA. Protein sequence: CASSEAGWGPE. The whole CDR3 sequence is CASSEAGWGPEAFF.